Following are 7 T cell receptor beta chains from one sample sequenced in a study of PD-1 blockade in mismatch repair-deficient tumors. Profiling relied on immunoSEQ multiplex PCR, and the TCRdb table lists in-frame clones only, not all of them. The sample lists roughly 110,000 clones; roughly 80% were seen once. The source material was peripheral blood, sampled approximately 64 weeks after starting pembrolizumab. The source of these receptors is an adult with mismatch repair-deficient cancer.

The chain joins TRBV30 to TRBJ2-7; no reliable D call. CDR3 length: 12 residues. Between the trimmed V and J ends, which lost 1 base and 1 base, there was a span of 5 bases. Per germline, CDR1 GTSNPN and CDR2 SVGIG (reference sequence). CDR3: CAWSEPSYEQYF. CDR3 sequence (DNA): TGTGCCTGGAGTGAACCATCCTACGAGCAGTACTTC.

About this clone itself: The sample holds other DNA sequences that translate to the same CDR3. The V gene is TRBV19, the J gene TRBJ1-5; a possible D gene is TRBD1 (6 bases). Trimming shortened V by 4 bases and J by 4 bases, and 8 bases separated the two germline ends. The CDR3 covers 13 residues. Germline V gives CDR1 LNHDA, CDR2 SQIVND (reference sequence). CDR3 amino acids: CASSSTGNQPQHF. In DNA, the CDR3 is TGTGCCAGTAGTAGTACAGGGAATCAGCCCCAGCATTTT.

The chain's CDR3 is CASSSSPVAKNIQYF. CDR3 in DNA: TGTGCCAGCAGTTCTAGTCCTGTAGCCAAAAACATTCAGTACTTC. This sequence joins TRBV27 and TRBJ2-4, with unresolved D. This CDR3 contains 15 residues. Trimming took 4 bases from V and 0 from J, leaving 10 bases between them. Germline V gene lookup returns CDR1 MNHEY and CDR2 SMNVEV (reference sequence).

The chain combines TRBV19 with TRBJ2-2, with a weak D call TRBD1 (5 bases). This CDR3 comprises 17 residues. Trimming removed 7 bases from V and 3 bases from J, with 21 bases in between. CDR1 LNHDA and CDR2 SQIVND come from the germline V gene (reference sequence). CDR3 nucleotide sequence: TGTGCCAGTACCTCACGTGGGGCTACTGCGCACACCGGGGAGCTGTTTTTT. Amino acids: CASTSRGATAHTGELFF.

The V gene is TRBV19, the J gene TRBJ1-2; D might be TRBD1 (6 bases). The V and J ends lost 4 bases and 6 bases respectively, with 24 bases between them. Germline CDR1 is LNHDA and CDR2 is SQIVND (reference sequence). CDR3 length: 17 amino acids. CDR3 residues: CASSRRITRGVSDGYTF. CDR3 nucleotides: TGTGCCAGTAGTAGAAGGATAACCAGGGGAGTCTCGGATGGCTACACCTTC.

J is TRBJ2-3 and V is TRBV7-9; D is undetermined. Germline V gives CDR1 SEHNR, CDR2 FQNEAQ (reference sequence). The CDR3 consists of 18 residues. V was shortened by 0 bases and J by 2 bases, with 18 bases between the two germline ends. CDR3 sequence: CASSLARTDTLYTDTQYF. The CDR3 DNA reads TGTGCCAGCAGCTTAGCGCGCACAGACACGCTCTACACAGATACGCAGTATTTT.

To note about this clone: Compared with germline, one end of the junction differs, possibly owing to a read error. J is TRBJ2-3 and V is TRBV6-5; no clear D. This CDR3 has 14 residues. Germline CDR1 is MNHEY and CDR2 is SVGAGI. The CDR3 DNA reads as TGTGCCAGCAGTTACTCGGGTAGCACAGATATGCAGTATTTT. This codes for CASSYSGSTDMQYF.